These T cell receptor beta chains were read from a single sample in a study of graft-versus-host responses after intestinal transplantation. Sequenced by immunoSEQ multiplex PCR; TCRdb stores in-frame clones only, minus some. The data show 21,000 or so clones, 89% seen once. Source: PBMCs, taken approximately 65 days after intestinal transplantation. These receptors all come from a human patient who received an intestinal transplant, so some T cells may come from the graft donor. Each CDR3 is given with its conserved first and last residue. A D gene is named only where the DNA matches it firmly.

>TRBJ2-7|TRBV5-8|NA
CASSLRTASYEQYF
>TRBJ1-1|TRBV5-3|NA
CARRRTVNTEAFF
>TRBJ2-7|TRBV6-5|TRBD2
CASAGDSYEQYF
>TRBJ2-7|TRBV11-2|NA
CASSLEAGWSYEQYF
>TRBJ2-7|TRBV7-2|TRBD2
CASSFYGLAGAEYEQYF
>TRBJ2-1|TRBV9|NA
CASSPGGSSYNEQFF
>TRBJ2-1|TRBV5-6|NA
CASSLVSSVHEQFF
>TRBJ1-4|TRBV10-1|NA
CASSRPLSLYEKLFF
>TRBJ2-2|TRBV19|NA
CAAREWSDRGVLTGELFF
>TRBJ2-1|TRBV4-1|NA
CASSQVMGPNSYNEQFF
>TRBJ2-2|TRBV4-3|NA
CASSQGDLTTNTGELFF
>TRBJ2-3|TRBV9|NA
CASSVKGVGTDTQYF
>TRBJ2-7|TRBV13|NA
CASRTGSSYEQYF
>TRBJ1-4|TRBV30|TRBD1
CAWSTGGNEKLFF
>TRBJ2-2|TRBV7-2|TRBD1
CASSWTGSGELFF
>TRBJ1-3|TRBV5-1|NA
CASSLMSAGNTIYF
>TRBJ2-3|TRBV9|NA
CASSEGDGGSTDTQYF
>TRBJ1-1|TRBV5-6|TRBD1
CASSSYPDRGITEAFF
>TRBJ2-7|TRBV5-1|NA
CASSLEPGPNYEQYF
>TRBJ1-1|TRBV4-3|NA
CASSQEVITEAFF
>TRBJ1-3|TRBV29-1|NA
CSVHSGPGNTIYF
>TRBJ2-7|TRBV7-8|NA
CASGVSSYEQYF
>TRBJ1-6|TRBV27|TRBD1
CASSYGQGYNSPLHF
>TRBJ1-2|TRBV19|NA
CASRRLRDVANYGYTF
>TRBJ2-5|TRBV5-1|TRBD2
CVSSLTPTSRQETQYF
>TRBJ2-7|TRBV4-3|NA
CASSPALRNYEQYF